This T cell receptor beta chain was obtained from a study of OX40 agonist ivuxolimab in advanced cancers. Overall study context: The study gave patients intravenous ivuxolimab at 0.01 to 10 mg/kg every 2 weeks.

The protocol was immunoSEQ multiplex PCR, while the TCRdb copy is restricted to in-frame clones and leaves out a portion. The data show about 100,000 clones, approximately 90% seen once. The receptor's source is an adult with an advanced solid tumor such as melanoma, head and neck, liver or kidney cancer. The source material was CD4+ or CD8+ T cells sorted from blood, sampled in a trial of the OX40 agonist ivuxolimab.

The CDR3 DNA reads as TGTGCCACCAGCGAATCCAGTACTAGTGGCTACGAGCAGTACTTC. Translation: CATSESSTSGYEQYF. This chain uses TRBV15 with TRBJ2-7; D possibly corresponds to TRBD2 (5 bases). The length of the CDR3 is 15 residues. Looked up from germline, CDR1 is LNHNV and CDR2 is YYDKDF (reference sequence). Deletions cut 5 bases from V and 3 bases from J, with 17 bases between.